These 30 T cell receptor beta chains share one sample of origin, sequenced in a study of OX40 agonist ivuxolimab in advanced cancers. Assay: immunoSEQ multiplex PCR; the TCRdb copy retains only in-frame clones and omits some. The sample includes over 55,000 clones, around three quarters seen only once; the top ten take about 6%. This sample comprised CD4+ or CD8+ T cells sorted from blood, obtained in a trial of the OX40 agonist ivuxolimab. The receptors come from an adult with an advanced solid tumor such as melanoma, head and neck, liver or kidney cancer.

The chain combines TRBV18 with TRBJ2-7, with 12 bases lining up with TRBD1. CDR1 KGHSH and CDR2 LQKENI come from the germline V gene. This CDR3 region has 15 residues. Trimming at V came to 1 base and at J to 6 bases, leaving 4 bases not matched to a gene. CDR3: CASSPQGQGAGEQYF. Written as DNA, the CDR3 is TGTGCCAGCTCACCACAGGGACAGGGGGCAGGCGAGCAGTACTTC.

The chain combines TRBV28 with TRBJ2-7; D is possibly TRBD1 (7 bases). Trimming removed 6 bases from V and 3 bases from J, with 12 bases in between. CDR1 and CDR2 from the germline V gene are MDHEN and SYDVKM. This CDR3 has 13 residues. CDR3 bases: TGTGCCAGCAGCAGACAGGGAGGCTACGAGCAGTACTTC. It encodes CASSRQGGYEQYF. The variable domain in full, with the rest retrieved from reference TRBV28 and TRBJ2-7, is DVKVTQSSRYLVKRTGEKVFLECVQDMDHENMFWYRQDPGLGLRLIYFSYDVKMKEKGDIPEGYSVSREKKERFSLILESASTNQTSMYLCASSRQGGYEQYFGPGTRLTVT.

This clone was seen a few times. The rearrangement uses TRBV5-6 and TRBJ2-7; 8 positions agree with TRBD1. The CDR3 totals 17 residues. The junction had 13 bases not matched to a gene; V was cut back by 4 bases and J by 1 base. Germline V gene data show CDR1 as SGHDT and CDR2 as YYEEEE. The CDR3 reads CASSLSLGQGWSYEQYF. Written as DNA, the CDR3 is TGTGCCAGCAGCCTGAGTCTAGGACAGGGTTGGTCCTACGAGCAGTACTTC. The entire variable domain, with the rest obtained from reference TRBV5-6 and TRBJ2-7, is as follows: DAGVTQSPTHLIKTRGQQVTLRCSPKSGHDTVSWYQQALGQGPQFIFQYYEEEERQRGNFPDRFSGHQFPNYSSELNVNALLLGDSALYLCASSLSLGQGWSYEQYFGPGTRLTVT.

In its sample, this clone is medium-sized. V gene TRBV7-2 combines with J gene TRBJ2-7; 10 nucleotides align to TRBD2. CDR1 and CDR2 (germline): SGHTA, FQGNSA. After removal of 1 base from V and 10 bases from J, the junction contained 7 bases not matched to a gene. The CDR3 has 14 residues. CDR3 in amino acids: CASSLGPSSGSQYF. As DNA, the CDR3 is TGTGCCAGCAGCTTAGGGCCTTCTAGCGGGAGTCAGTACTTC.

This clone has just one count. J is TRBJ2-6 and V is TRBV6-1, with D maybe TRBD2 (6 bases). Germline V gives CDR1 MNHNS, CDR2 SASEGT. The CDR3 has 16 residues. V was pared by 0 bases and J by 4 bases, with 10 bases between. CDR3 sequence (DNA): TGTGCCAGCAGTGAAGCTAGACTAGTGGGGGCCAACGTCCTGACTTTC. Amino acids: CASSEARLVGANVLTF.

This clone has a handful of counts. The chain joins TRBV6-5 to TRBJ1-1; possible D gene TRBD1, 6 bases. V was pared by 3 bases and J by 7 bases, with 15 bases between. This CDR3 region has 14 residues. Germline assignment: CDR1 MNHEY and CDR2 SVGAGI. In nucleotides, the CDR3 is TGTGCCAGCAGTTATGGGGGGGCAAGGATTGAAGCTTTCTTT. This gives the protein CASSYGGARIEAFF.

J is TRBJ1-4 and V is TRBV12-5; D is unresolved. Between the trimmed V and J ends, which lost 3 bases and 5 bases, there was a span of 22 bases. The germline gives CDR1 LGHNT, CDR2 FRNRAP. CDR3 length: 18 residues. The CDR3 region has the DNA TGTGCTAGTGGTTTCTCTTCTAGCGGGGTCAGCCGAAATGAAAAACTGTTTTTT. Amino acids: CASGFSSSGVSRNEKLFF.

This clone was seen a few times. The genes are TRBV19 and TRBJ2-2; D uncertain. V gave up 6 bases and J gave up 2 bases, with 10 bases separating them. The CDR3 has 14 residues. From germline, CDR1 is LNHDA and CDR2 SQIVND (reference sequence). CDR3 region: CASSSSLNTGELFF. CDR3 nucleotide sequence: TGTGCCAGTAGCTCCTCTCTTAACACCGGGGAGCTGTTTTTT.

The chain couples TRBV12-1 to TRBJ2-7; the table's D gene call, TRBD2, was not cross checked with the DNA. TRBV12-1 is a pseudogene. The CDR3 extends over 16 amino acids. DNA of the CDR3: TGTGCCAGCAGCTTCCCCGAGACTTGGAACCACTACGAGCAGTACTTC. Protein product: CASSFPETWNHYEQYF.

The DNA of the CDR3 is TGTGCCAGCAGCTTATACAGGGGGCGATCAGATACGCAGTATTTT. Amino acid sequence: CASSLYRGRSDTQYF. V gene TRBV7-2 combines with J gene TRBJ2-3; 9 bases fit TRBD1. The CDR3 extends over 15 amino acids. J lost 4 bases, V lost 2 bases, and 4 bases had no gene match. Germline V gives CDR1 SGHTA, CDR2 FQGNSA.

The V call is TRBV5-1, the J call TRBJ2-1; TRBD2 matches 9 bases. CDR3 length: 14 residues. Germline values: CDR1 SGHRS, CDR2 YFSETQ. Germline trimming cut 0 bases from V and 9 bases from J; bases unmatched to any gene: 4. The CDR3 DNA follows: TGCGCCAGCAGCTTGGACGGCGGGAGGGCTGAGCAGTTCTTC. Translation: CASSLDGGRAEQFF.

The rearrangement links TRBV5-1 to TRBJ2-1; 8 bases align to TRBD1. This CDR3 is 14 amino acids long. V was clipped by 4 bases and J by 5 bases; unmatched bases: 5. Germline values: CDR1 SGHRS, CDR2 YFSETQ. Here the CDR3 reads CASSPTGGNNEQFF. CDR3 sequence (DNA): TGCGCCAGCAGCCCCACAGGGGGGAACAATGAGCAGTTCTTC.

The chain couples TRBV5-1 to TRBJ2-7; 8 bases map to TRBD1. The CDR3 has 16 residues. From germline, CDR1 is SGHRS and CDR2 YFSETQ. V shed 4 bases and J 0 bases; nucleotides not matched to a gene: 9. The CDR3 nucleotides read TGCGCCAGCAGCCGCCGTGACAGGGGCTACTCCTACGAGCAGTACTTC. Protein sequence: CASSRRDRGYSYEQYF.

This clone came up a few times. This chain joins TRBV18 and TRBJ2-4; TRBD1 agrees at 8 bases. The trim removed 2 bases at V and 2 bases at J, leaving 11 bases unmatched. Germline CDR1 KGHSH, CDR2 LQKENI. The CDR3 contains 18 residues. CDR3 amino acids: CASSPTYGTGWSKNIQYF. CDR3 nucleotide sequence: TGTGCCAGCTCACCAACATACGGGACAGGCTGGTCCAAAAACATTCAGTACTTC.

V usage is TRBV12-5 and J usage is TRBJ2-7, with unresolved D. The germline gives CDR1 LGHNT, CDR2 FRNRAP. Trimming left V 0 bases short and J 2 bases short, with 11 bases between. The CDR3 loop spans 15 amino acids. CDR3 nucleotides: TGTGCTAGTGGTTTGGTACAAGAAAGGGCCTACGAGCAGTACTTC. Protein sequence: CASGLVQERAYEQYF.

J is TRBJ1-2 and V is TRBV7-9; 10 positions agree with TRBD1. The germline V gene has CDR1 SEHNR and CDR2 FQNEAQ (reference sequence). J gave up 7 bases and V 1 base, and 3 bases lay outside the gene matches. The CDR3 runs to 14 residues. This CDR3 is CASSLGRDRGGYTF. The CDR3 region has the DNA TGTGCCAGCAGCTTAGGCCGGGACAGGGGTGGCTACACCTTC. The full variable domain, its missing parts supplied by reference TRBV7-9 and TRBJ1-2, is DTGVSQNPRHKITKRGQNVTFRCDPISEHNRLYWYRQTLGQGPEFLTYFQNEAQLEKSRLLSDRFSAERPKGSFSTLEIQRTEQGDSAMYLCASSLGRDRGGYTFGSGTRLTVV.

This clone occurred once. The chain couples TRBV5-7 to TRBJ2-7; D may be TRBD1 (6 bases). TRBV5-7 is noted as an ORF with a role that remains uncertain. This CDR3 spans 14 amino acids. Trimming stripped 2 bases from V and 5 bases from J, with 14 bases between. CDR3 coding DNA: TGTGCCAGCAGCTTACAGGGATCTCTAGACGAGCAGTACTTC. This translates into CASSLQGSLDEQYF.

The J gene is TRBJ1-1, the V gene TRBV6-1, with D tentatively TRBD1 (6 bases). CDR1 and CDR2 (germline): MNHNS, SASEGT. The CDR3 is 14 amino acids. Trimming took off 5 bases at V and 0 bases at J, with 10 bases between the two ends. The CDR3 here is CASSLGTLNTEAFF. Written as DNA, the CDR3 is TGTGCCAGCAGTTTAGGGACATTGAACACTGAAGCTTTCTTT.

The chain employs TRBV7-8 and TRBJ2-5; D is undetermined. The germline V and J ends were trimmed by 1 base and 1 base, with 16 bases remaining between them. The germline gives CDR1 SGHVS, CDR2 FQNEAQ. The CDR3 covers 17 residues. The CDR3 DNA reads TGTGCCAGCAGCTTAGGAGTTGTAAATATGGGCCAAGAGACCCAGTACTTC. This translates into CASSLGVVNMGQETQYF.

The chain employs TRBV28 and TRBJ2-7, with unresolved D. Trimming left V 5 bases short and J 7 bases short, with 9 bases between. Germline V CDR1 and CDR2: MDHEN, SYDVKM. The CDR3 sequence is 11 residues long. CDR3 residues: CASSPFREQYF. CDR3 nucleotide sequence: TGTGCCAGCAGTCCCTTTCGGGAGCAGTACTTC.

Ten or more counts support this clone. The chain is built from TRBV7-2 and TRBJ1-6; TRBD1 might be the D (5 bases). Per germline, CDR1 SGHTA and CDR2 FQGNSA. This CDR3 is 18 amino acids long. Trimming cost V 0 bases and J 4 bases, with 16 bases left between them. CDR3 in amino acids: CASSLARVGRGYNSPLHF. CDR3 coding DNA: TGTGCCAGCAGCTTAGCGCGCGTAGGGAGGGGTTATAATTCACCCCTCCACTTT.

CDR3 sequence (DNA): TGCGCCAGCAGCCAAGCCCAGGGTAGCTATGGCTACACCTTC. Encoded protein: CASSQAQGSYGYTF. This chain uses TRBV4-3 with TRBJ1-2, with a possible D match to TRBD1 (5 bases). This CDR3 is built from 14 residues. Looked up from germline, CDR1 is LGHNA and CDR2 is YSLEER. V was cut by 1 base and J by 4 bases, with 10 bases left in between.

This clone was seen a single time. The rearrangement links TRBV7-2 to TRBJ2-2; 7 bases are a match to TRBD2. V lost 5 bases to trimming and J lost 1 base; unmatched junction nucleotides: 1. Germline CDR1 SGHTA, CDR2 FQGNSA. The CDR3 spans 14 residues. The CDR3 protein is CASSTGGNTGELFF. In nucleotides, the CDR3 is TGTGCCAGCAGCACGGGGGGGAACACCGGGGAGCTGTTTTTT.

In this sample, this clone turned up a few times. The CDR3 reads CAIRGQGAQETQYF. The DNA for the CDR3 is TGTGCCATCAGGGGCCAGGGGGCACAAGAGACCCAGTACTTC. The rearrangement links TRBV10-3 to TRBJ2-5; 8 nucleotides agree with TRBD1. This CDR3 is 14 amino acids long. Germline lookup yields CDR1 ENHRY and CDR2 SYGVKD. Unmatched junction bases numbered 5, after V lost 6 bases and J lost 2 bases.

The V gene is TRBV11-3, the J gene TRBJ2-3; no firm D call. Per germline, CDR1 SGHNT and CDR2 YENEEA. V was clipped by 0 bases and J by 5 bases, with 6 bases between them. The CDR3 is made up of 13 amino acids. CDR3 DNA: TGTGCCAGCAGCTTAGATCTAGAAGATACGCAGTATTTT. Residues: CASSLDLEDTQYF. The full variable domain, with the rest looked up from reference TRBV11-3 and TRBJ2-3, is EAGVVQSPRYKIIEKKQPVAFWCNPISGHNTLYWYLQNLGQGPELLIRYENEEAVDDSQLPKDRFSAERLKGVDSTLKIQPAELGDSAVYLCASSLDLEDTQYFGPGTRLTVL.

CDR3 sequence (DNA): TGTGCCAGCAGCTTAGTTGGGACTAGCGGGGGGGAGGGTGAGCAGTTCTTC. It encodes CASSLVGTSGGEGEQFF. The gene calls are TRBV7-8 and TRBJ2-1; 16 nucleotides match TRBD2. CDR1 is SGHVS, CDR2 FQNEAQ, per germline. This CDR3 is 17 amino acids long. V shed 1 base, J shed 9 bases, and the junction held 6 bases outside the gene matches.

As concerns this clone: Other DNA sequences in the sample encode the same CDR3. The V gene is TRBV7-3, the J gene TRBJ1-1, with D possibly being TRBD1 (6 bases). V was shortened by 5 bases and J by 4 bases, with 14 bases between the two germline ends. The CDR3 loop spans 14 amino acids. CDR1 SGHTA and CDR2 FQGTGA come from the germline V gene. The CDR3 coding sequence is TGTGCCAGCAGCCCCCGGGGAGGGGGCACTGAAGCTTTCTTT. Its protein is CASSPRGGGTEAFF.

J is TRBJ1-1 and V is TRBV29-1; TRBD1 matches at 9 bases. From germline, CDR1 is SQVTM and CDR2 ANQGSEA. This CDR3 region has 15 residues. V lost 2 bases and J lost 2; bases outside the gene matches: 6. The CDR3: CSVEPRGQGNTEAFF. CDR3 in DNA: TGCAGCGTTGAACCGAGGGGACAGGGCAACACTGAAGCTTTCTTT. The full variable domain, its missing parts supplied by reference TRBV29-1 and TRBJ1-1, is SAVISQKPSRDICQRGTSLTIQCQVDSQVTMMFWYRQQPGQSLTLIATANQGSEATYESGFVIDKFPISRPNLTFSTLTVSNMSPEDSSIYLCSVEPRGQGNTEAFFGQGTRLTVV.

V gene TRBV7-9 combines with J gene TRBJ2-1, with 7 bases that match TRBD1. This CDR3 has 17 amino acids. The V and J ends lost 3 bases and 7 bases, in that order; junction bases with no gene match: 15. The germline V gene encodes CDR1 SEHNR and CDR2 FQNEAQ (reference sequence). Written as DNA, the CDR3 is TGTGCCAGCAGCTTGGGGTTGGACAGGCTCTTCGAGAATGAGCAGTTCTTC. Its translation: CASSLGLDRLFENEQFF.

This clone was observed once. This rearrangement joins TRBV19 to TRBJ1-3; 8 positions match TRBD1. The CDR3 is 16 amino acids. V trimming: 4 bases; J trimming: 1 base; junction bases outside the gene matches: 6. The germline V gene encodes CDR1 LNHDA and CDR2 SQIVND (reference sequence). CDR3 sequence reads: CASSRTGTQSGNTIYF. The CDR3 nucleotides are TGTGCCAGTAGTAGGACAGGGACCCAATCTGGAAACACCATATATTTT.